The TCR beta chain described here comes from a study of shared clonotypes between healthy human individuals. The authors ran the assay at deep level. Data came from immunoSEQ multiplex PCR; TCRdb stores just in-frame clones and leaves some out. Of 300,000 to 400,000 clones in the sample, more than 60% were seen once. Trimming stripped 1 base from V and 7 bases from J, with 8 bases between. The CDR3 loop spans 12 amino acids. The germline gives CDR1 SGHTA, CDR2 FQGNSA. This clone occurred a few times. This TCR derives from a man between 25 and 39 years old in good health. The sequenced sample was memory CD4+ T cells sorted from blood. Subset in this sample: CD45RA-negative fraction. J is TRBJ2-7 and V is TRBV7-2; D is ambiguous. In nucleotides, the CDR3 is TGTGCCAGCAGCTTAGGGATCGGTGAGCAGTACTTC. Its protein product is CASSLGIGEQYF.